This TCR beta chain was sequenced for a study of T cell changes during pregnancy in multiple sclerosis. The V and J ends lost 6 bases and 3 bases, in that order; junction bases with no gene match: 14. This CDR3 contains 17 residues. The germline V gene has CDR1 MGHDK and CDR2 SYGVNS. Clones were read by immunoSEQ multiplex PCR, and TCRdb kept only the in-frame ones, dropping some. The data show roughly 76,000 clones, 92% seen once. This chain joins TRBV25-1 and TRBJ2-7; 10 nucleotides line up with TRBD1. The TCR originated in a female donor with multiple sclerosis, enrolled in a pregnancy study. This material consisted of CD4+ T cells from peripheral blood mononuclear cells, taken after pregnancy. This chain's CDR3 is CASRQVRSGTGDYEQYF. Here the CDR3 DNA reads TGTGCCAGCAGGCAAGTGAGGTCCGGGACAGGGGACTACGAGCAGTACTTC.